A selection of T cell receptor beta chains follows, all from one sample in a study of radiation and T cells in renal cell carcinoma. Assay: immunoSEQ multiplex PCR; the TCRdb copy retains only in-frame clones and omits some. The data show around 170,000 clones, 88% seen once. The sequenced sample was blood, obtained from a patient whose treatment included radiotherapy and nephrectomy. The receptors derive from a woman aged 45-59 years with renal cell carcinoma. The CDR3 runs from the conserved cysteine through the conserved F or W. A D gene is named only where the DNA matches it firmly. The size of a clone is reported for some rows only, either as once, few or many, or as a class for expanded clones.

d_call j_call clone_size v_call cdr3_nt cdr3_aa
. TRBJ2-1 . TRBV5-5 TGTGCCAGCAGCTTGGGTGGACAGCGAGGGGCCTACAATGAGCAGTTCTTC CASSLGGQRGAYNEQFF
. TRBJ2-7 . TRBV19 TGTGCCAGTACCGGACAGTCCGGCTACGAGCAGTACTTC CASTGQSGYEQYF
. TRBJ1-6 . TRBV7-2 TGTGCCAGCAGCTTAGGGGCCGCATCGAATTCACCCCTCCACTTT CASSLGAASNSPLHF
TRBD1 TRBJ1-2 . TRBV11-3 TGTGCCAGCAGCATCGATGGACAGGGACGAGGCTACACCTTC CASSIDGQGRGYTF
TRBD2 TRBJ2-7 . TRBV13 TGTGCCAGCAGCTTAGGCCTAGCGGGGGTGTACGAGCAGTACTTC CASSLGLAGVYEQYF
. TRBJ1-2 . TRBV19 TGTGCCAGTAGTCCCCAGGGGTCGTTCTATGGCTACACCTTC CASSPQGSFYGYTF
TRBD1 TRBJ2-2 . TRBV5-1 TGCGCCAGTGATCCGGGACAGGGTAGGAGCGGGGAGCTGTTTTTT CASDPGQGRSGELFF
TRBD2 TRBJ2-7 . TRBV19 TGTGCCAGTAGTGTGGGACTAGTCGCCTACGAGCAGTACTTC CASSVGLVAYEQYF
TRBD2 TRBJ2-1 . TRBV5-1 TGCGCCAGCAGCCCTATTAGCACTAGCGGGGGTCGCAATGAGCAGTTCTTC CASSPISTSGGRNEQFF
. TRBJ2-7 . TRBV4-1 TGCGCCAGCAGCCCGCCGATTTTAACAGCTCGAAGTTCCTACGAGCAGTACTTC CASSPPILTARSSYEQYF
. TRBJ1-4 . TRBV5-1 TGCGCCAGCAGCTGGACAGACCCTAATGAAAAACTGTTTTTT CASSWTDPNEKLFF
. TRBJ1-6 few TRBV2 TGTGCCAGCAGCACAGAGGGTCTAACACCCCTCCACTTT CASSTEGLTPLHF
. TRBJ2-3 . TRBV2 TGTGCCAGCAGTGAAGTCCGGAAAGGAGATACGCAGTATTTT CASSEVRKGDTQYF
. TRBJ2-3 . TRBV6-4 TGTGCCAGCAGTGACCCAACGAGGGGGGCCAACACAGATACGCAGTATTTT CASSDPTRGANTDTQYF
. TRBJ2-3 . TRBV19 TGTGCCAGTTGGGATAAGGTTGCAGATACGCAGTATTTT CASWDKVADTQYF
. TRBJ1-3 . TRBV6-5 TGTGCCAGCAGTTACTCGGGTGGGGTGGCTGGAAACACCATATATTTT CASSYSGGVAGNTIYF
. TRBJ1-2 . TRBV4-1 TGCGCCAGCAGCCAAGATATCAAATCTGGGGCCTATGGCTACACCTTC CASSQDIKSGAYGYTF
. TRBJ1-3 . TRBV6-1 TGTGCCAGCAGTGAAAGGATCAGGGGAGGATTTGGAAACACCATATATTTT CASSERIRGGFGNTIYF
. TRBJ1-4 . TRBV4-1 TGCGCCAGCAGCCAAGATGGGGGGGCTGGTGAAAAACTGTTTTTT CASSQDGGAGEKLFF
TRBD1 TRBJ2-1 . TRBV5-1 TGCGCCAGCAGCTTGGGACAGGGGAGCTACAATGAGCAGTTCTTC CASSLGQGSYNEQFF
. TRBJ1-1 . TRBV30 TGTGCCTGGATGGACTTTTTTAGAGGGACCTTGAGGTTCACTGAAGCTTTCTTT CAWMDFFRGTLRFTEAFF
TRBD1 TRBJ2-1 once TRBV5-1 TGCGCCAGCAGCTTGGCCGGGACAGGGGCGGGTGAGCAGTTCTTC CASSLAGTGAGEQFF
. TRBJ1-3 . TRBV9 TGTGCCAGCAGCGTAAATGGGGGCTCTGGAAACACCATATATTTT CASSVNGGSGNTIYF
. TRBJ1-1 . TRBV28 TGTGCCAGCAGTTTGGGGGCGAGATACACTGAAGCTTTCTTT CASSLGARYTEAFF
. TRBJ2-3 . TRBV7-3 TGTGCCAGCAGCTTCCTAGCTCGGGAGACAGATACGCAGTATTTT CASSFLARETDTQYF
. TRBJ1-4 once TRBV7-9 TGTGCCAGCAGCCCGGAGGGGCACACTAATGAAAAACTGTTTTTT CASSPEGHTNEKLFF
. TRBJ1-6 . TRBV19 TGTGCCAGTAGCAGACAGAGCGATAATTCACCCCTCCACTTT CASSRQSDNSPLHF
TRBD1 TRBJ1-2 . TRBV5-6 TGTGCCAGCAGTGAATCAGGGGGCCGAGACTATGGCTACACCTTC CASSESGGRDYGYTF
TRBD1 TRBJ1-5 . TRBV19 TGTGCCAGTAGTGTTGGACAGGGAGGAGGGCAGCCCCAGCATTTT CASSVGQGGGQPQHF
. TRBJ2-7 . TRBV6-6 TGTGCCAGCATTCCTTGGGGACGGAGCTCCTACGAGCAGTACTTC CASIPWGRSSYEQYF
. TRBJ1-2 . TRBV7-2 TGTGCCAGCAGCTTAGCCCGGCAGAACTATGGCTACACCTTC CASSLARQNYGYTF
TRBD1 TRBJ1-3 . TRBV9 TGTGCCAGCAGCGCATGGGCAGGACAGGGGTTTTCATCTGGAAACACCATATATTTT CASSAWAGQGFSSGNTIYF
. TRBJ1-2 . TRBV13 TGTGCCAGCAGCCCGGGACCCCGCTATGGCTACACCTTC CASSPGPRYGYTF
. TRBJ2-3 . TRBV7-9 TGTGCCAGCAGCTTAGTCAGCACAGATACGCAGTATTTT CASSLVSTDTQYF
TRBD1 TRBJ2-1 . TRBV7-9 TGTGCCAGCAGCTCCACAGGGGGTGCGAATAACAATGAGCAGTTCTTC CASSSTGGANNNEQFF
TRBD1 TRBJ1-1 few TRBV18 TGTGCCAGCTCTCCTCAAACCGGGACAGGGAGGAACACTGAAGCTTTCTTT CASSPQTGTGRNTEAFF
TRBD2 TRBJ2-3 . TRBV7-9 TGTGCCAGCAGCTTAGGCGGGGGGGCCACAGATACGCAGTATTTT CASSLGGGATDTQYF
. TRBJ2-7 . TRBV5-4 TGTGCCAGCAGCCCGACAGGCCCCCGTGCCCACGAGCAGTACTTC CASSPTGPRAHEQYF
. TRBJ1-5 . TRBV5-3 TGTGCCAGAAGCTTGGCCGAGAGGGGAGACCAGCCCCAGCATTTT CARSLAERGDQPQHF
TRBD2 TRBJ2-1 . TRBV6-6 TGTGCCAGCAGAGTAGCGGGGGATTACAATGAGCAGTTCTTC CASRVAGDYNEQFF
. TRBJ2-7 . TRBV6-5 TGTGCCAGCAGTTACTCGCCGGCTTTGGGTTACGAGCAGTACTTC CASSYSPALGYEQYF
. TRBJ2-6 . TRBV4-2 TGTGCCTCTAAATCCGTCTCTGGGGCCAACGTCCTGACTTTC CASKSVSGANVLTF
. TRBJ1-1 . TRBV27 TGTGCCAGCAGTTTATCAGGAGGAACTGAAGCTTTCTTT CASSLSGGTEAFF
. TRBJ2-7 . TRBV18 TGTGCCAGCTCACCACCGAACAGCTACGAGCAGTACTTC CASSPPNSYEQYF
TRBD1 TRBJ1-6 . TRBV6-5 TGTGCCAGCATCTCGGACAGGAATAATTCACCCCTCCACTTT CASISDRNNSPLHF
. TRBJ2-2 . TRBV6-1 TGTGCCAGCAGTGCCTACAGAACTACCGGGGAGCTGTTTTTT CASSAYRTTGELFF
. TRBJ1-2 once TRBV5-1 TGCGCCAGCAGCCGCGAACAGGGTCACTATGGCTACACCTTC CASSREQGHYGYTF
TRBD1 TRBJ2-7 . TRBV7-8 TGTGCCAGCAGCTTCGGATGGGACAGGGGCTACGAGCAGTACTTC CASSFGWDRGYEQYF
TRBD1 TRBJ2-5 . TRBV25-1 TGTGCCAGCAGTGGAGCCGCGGGACAGGGGGAGACCCAGTACTTC CASSGAAGQGETQYF
. TRBJ1-2 . TRBV19 TGTGCCAGTAGTATAGATCCAGGGACGACCGTTTATGGCTACACCTTC CASSIDPGTTVYGYTF
TRBD1 TRBJ1-1 . TRBV5-4 TGTGCCAGCAGCCTCGGACAGGGAGTAGTCACTGAAGCTTTCTTT CASSLGQGVVTEAFF
TRBD2 TRBJ2-3 once TRBV29-1 TGCAGCGTCGCGACTAGCGGGGGGTCCACAGATACGCAGTATTTT CSVATSGGSTDTQYF
. TRBJ1-1 . TRBV29-1 TGCAGCGTGGCCAGGAACACTGAAGCTTTCTTT CSVARNTEAFF
. TRBJ1-1 . TRBV5-1 TGCGCCAGCAGCGTTTCCGGGCCGTGGAACACTGAAGCTTTCTTT CASSVSGPWNTEAFF
. TRBJ2-1 . TRBV9 TGTGCCAGCAGCGTAGGAGGGCGTTTTACCTACAATGAGCAGTTCTTC CASSVGGRFTYNEQFF
. TRBJ1-1 . TRBV6-4 TGTGCCAGCAGTGAAATAGCCGGGACTGAAGCTTTCTTT CASSEIAGTEAFF
. TRBJ1-1 . TRBV2 TGTGCCAGCCGAGGACGGATCGCAAGGTCCTTGAACACTGAAGCTTTCTTT CASRGRIARSLNTEAFF